The sequence of this T cell receptor (beta chain) was determined in a study of CD8+CD57+ T cells in acquired aplastic anemia. About the research overall: The DNA of sorted CD4+ and CD8+ cells averaged 3.2 ug. There were 10 million to 14 million reads, on average, for CD4+ cells from healthy donors.

With regard to this clonotype: Antigen specificity is unknown.

This CDR3 spans 14 amino acids. Trimming cost V 6 bases and J 13 bases, with 24 bases left between them. Germline-derived CDR1 and CDR2 are SEHNR and FQNEAQ (reference sequence). TCR beta VDJ combinations and CDR3 sequences were profiled from genomic DNA. From the reads, TCRdb called clonotypes with MiXCR, one entry per CDR3 protein. Of 350,000 to 450,000 distinct CDR3 sequences in the sample, approximately 70% were seen once. The study, taken as a whole, reports: Patients and controls had CD8+ Simpson's diversity values that were not significantly distinct.

The sequencing input was sorted CD4+, CD8+, or CD8+CD57+ T cells (not recorded which) from PBMCs. J is TRBJ1-2 and V is TRBV7-9, with a possible D match to TRBD1 (5 bases). The origin of this receptor is a human donor in good health, serving as a control. The CDR3 sequence is CASRLTEGSYGTTF. The CDR3 nucleotides read TGTGCCAGCAGGTTGACAGAGGGGTCTTATGGCACCACCTTC.